One T cell receptor beta chain is described in this entry. What it binds is unknown. The V gene end was trimmed by 0 bases and the J gene end by 4 bases; junction bases not matched to a gene: 1. The germline gives CDR1 MNHNS, CDR2 SASEGT. The CDR3 runs 15 residues. Specified time point: blood 4 weeks post-SBRT, at nephrectomy. Treatment here: 15 Gy SBRT to primary tumor, nephrectomy 4 weeks later. Nephrectomy followed 15 Gy stereotactic body radiation by 4 weeks. Here immunoSEQ multiplex PCR was the method, and the copy in TCRdb shows in-frame clones only, minus some. This table has about 83,000 clones, 70% to 90% appearing once. This sample is drawn from a study of radiation and T cells in renal cell carcinoma. Study observations and caveats: Top tumor clonotypes rose in blood 2 weeks post-radiation, then contracted.

Sequences were derived from blood, sampled from a patient whose treatment included radiotherapy and nephrectomy. The V call is TRBV6-1, the J call TRBJ2-1; 9 bases agree with TRBD2. The receptor was derived from a woman aged 60-70 years with renal cell carcinoma. Written as DNA, the CDR3 is TGTGCCAGCAGTGAAGCTAGCGGGGGATACAATGAGCAGTTCTTC. The encoded protein is CASSEASGGYNEQFF.